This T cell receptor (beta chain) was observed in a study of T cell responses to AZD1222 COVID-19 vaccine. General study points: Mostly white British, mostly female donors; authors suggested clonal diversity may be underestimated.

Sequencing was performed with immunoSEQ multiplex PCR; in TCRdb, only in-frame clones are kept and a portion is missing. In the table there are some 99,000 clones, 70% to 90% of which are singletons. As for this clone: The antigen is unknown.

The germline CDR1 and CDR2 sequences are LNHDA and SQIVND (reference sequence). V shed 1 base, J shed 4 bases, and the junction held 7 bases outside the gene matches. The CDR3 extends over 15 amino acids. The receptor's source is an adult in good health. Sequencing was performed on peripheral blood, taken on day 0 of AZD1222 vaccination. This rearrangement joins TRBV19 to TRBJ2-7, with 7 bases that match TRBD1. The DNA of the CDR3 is TGTGCCAGTAGTATAGGGGTAGGGGGCGCATACGAGCAGTACTTC. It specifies CASSIGVGGAYEQYF. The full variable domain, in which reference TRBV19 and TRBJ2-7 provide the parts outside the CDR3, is DGGITQSPKYLFRKEGQNVTLSCEQNLNHDAMYWYRQDPGQGLRLIYYSQIVNDFQKGDIAEGYSVSREKKESFPLTVTSAQKNPTAFYLCASSIGVGGAYEQYFGPGTRLTVT.